This section outlines one TCR beta chain sequence together with its context. What it recognizes is unknown. The sample originates from a study of naive and memory T cell subsets. Both TRBC1 and TRBC2 were covered by a beta constant-region primer of two equimolar oligonucleotides. Four rounds of PCR amplified the ligated cDNA using nested alpha and beta constant-region primers plus SP2. MiXCR, applied by TCRdb to the UMI-ligation and nested PCR reads, yields one record per CDR3 protein. The sample lists over 100,000 distinct CDR3 sequences, more than 12% occurring once. Overall study results and limits: A few larger clonotypes appeared in naive repertoires, especially CD8, possibly memory cells re-expressing CD45RA.

The CDR3 runs to 15 residues. Trimming pared 6 bases from V and 0 bases from J, leaving 13 bases between. Germline lookup yields CDR1 ENHRY and CDR2 SYGVKD. The genes are TRBV10-3 and TRBJ2-3; D uncertain. The source material was naive CD8+ T cells from blood. The receptor's source is a human donor in good health. The CDR3 loop is CAIRASILSTDTQYF. CDR3 bases: TGTGCCATCAGGGCCTCCATACTTAGCACAGATACGCAGTATTTT.